This T cell receptor beta chain stems from a study of blood T cells in healthy people across ages. Study in general: About one barcoded TCR beta cDNA was captured per two T cells.

Germline V gene sequence: CDR1 SEHNR, CDR2 FQNEAQ (reference sequence). The ends lost 5 bases at V and 6 bases at J; junction bases unmatched: 10. The CDR3 runs to 15 residues. A sample-barcoded 5' primer and a J-beta primer mix were used in a second PCR of about 7 to 12 cycles. TCRdb re-called the 5' RACE reads through MiXCR, storing one row per CDR3 protein. Of roughly 700,000 distinct CDR3 sequences listed, approximately 25% are singletons. With each sample, at least 6 micrograms of total RNA were extracted. Another study also made use of these data, one on T cells of mothers and their children.

Source material: blood. The TCR sequence derives from a boy between 10 and 17 years old in good health. The chain uses TRBV7-9 and TRBJ2-1; TRBD1 matches at 7 bases. The DNA for the CDR3 is TGTGCCAGCAGCCACCGGAGACAGGGTGGCAATGAGCAGTTCTTC. Its protein product is CASSHRRQGGNEQFF.